A selection of T cell receptor beta chains follows, all from one sample in a study of cytomegalovirus exposure and HLA in healthy donors. Repertoires were generated with immunoSEQ multiplex PCR, while TCRdb's copy carries only in-frame clones and drops some. The sample lists tens of thousands of clones; roughly 80% were seen once. The specimen sequenced was PBMCs. The receptors come from a girl aged 2-9 years in good health and CMV-seropositive. CDR3s include the opening cysteine and the closing phenylalanine or tryptophan. D genes are given only for firm matches. Not every row has a clone size; where given, it reads once, few, many or a size class.

d_gene	abundance	j_gene	v_gene	CDR3aa	CDR3nt
TRBD1	-	TRBJ1-2	TRBV27	CASSADRVDYGYTF	TGTGCCAGCAGTGCCGACAGGGTGGACTATGGCTACACCTTC
TRBD1	-	TRBJ1-5	TRBV6-1	CAGGTGGYQPQHF	TGTGCCGGCGGGACAGGGGGCTATCAGCCCCAGCATTTT
-	-	TRBJ2-5	TRBV7-2	CASSLSPSAPETQYF	TGTGCCAGCAGCTTAAGCCCGAGTGCTCCAGAGACCCAGTACTTC
-	-	TRBJ2-5	TRBV6-1	CASRDYNPGTQYF	TGTGCCAGCAGGGACTACAATCCAGGGACCCAGTACTTC
TRBD1	few	TRBJ1-4	TRBV30	CAWSKSGGVHEKLFF	TGTGCCTGGAGTAAGTCAGGGGGCGTTCATGAAAAACTGTTTTTT
-	-	TRBJ1-3	TRBV18	CASSPQGQPGNTIYF	TGTGCCAGCTCACCACAGGGGCAACCTGGAAACACCATATATTTT
TRBD2	-	TRBJ2-7	TRBV19	CASSYEREGEQYF	TGTGCCAGTAGCTATGAGCGGGAGGGGGAGCAGTACTTC
-	-	TRBJ2-1	TRBV9	CASSVAPGDEQFF	TGTGCCAGCAGCGTAGCTCCAGGCGATGAGCAGTTCTTC
TRBD1	-	TRBJ2-3	TRBV30	CAWRKLIRDSFTDTQYF	TGTGCCTGGAGGAAACTAATTCGGGACAGTTTCACAGATACGCAGTATTTT
-	-	TRBJ2-5	TRBV11-2	CASSLAVMSLETQYF	TGTGCCAGCAGCTTAGCGGTAATGTCTTTGGAGACCCAGTACTTC
-	-	TRBJ2-1	TRBV4-3	CASSQDRGRYNEQFF	TGCGCCAGCAGCCAAGACAGGGGTCGATACAATGAGCAGTTCTTC
TRBD2	-	TRBJ2-2	TRBV5-1	CASSFSLAGGQGGELFF	TGCGCCAGCAGCTTCTCACTAGCGGGAGGGCAAGGCGGGGAGCTGTTTTTT
-	few	TRBJ1-4	TRBV18	CASSPGNRAMEKLFF	TGTGCCAGCTCACCAGGGAACAGGGCGATGGAAAAACTGTTTTTT
TRBD1	-	TRBJ1-1	TRBV19	CASSDGQGITEAFF	TGTGCCAGTAGTGACGGACAGGGCATCACTGAAGCTTTCTTT
TRBD2	-	TRBJ2-7	TRBV4-3	CASSQDFLKRGWGGSREQYF	TGCGCCAGCAGCCAAGATTTTCTCAAAAGAGGGTGGGGGGGGTCGAGGGAGCAGTACTTC
-	few	TRBJ2-1	TRBV25-1	CASSELGSGFNEQFF	TGTGCCAGCAGTGAATTGGGGTCAGGGTTCAATGAGCAGTTCTTC
-	-	TRBJ2-3	TRBV30	CAWSGHGVDTQYF	TGTGCCTGGAGTGGGCACGGGGTGGATACGCAGTATTTT
TRBD2	-	TRBJ2-5	TRBV9	CASSERTSGRGAQETQYF	TGTGCCAGCAGCGAGAGGACTAGCGGGAGGGGTGCTCAAGAGACCCAGTACTTC
TRBD2	once	TRBJ2-2	TRBV7-2	CASSLTASGTSGELFF	TGTGCCAGCAGCTTAACGGCTAGCGGGACCAGCGGGGAGCTGTTTTTT
-	-	TRBJ1-2	TRBV6-5	CASSYSRTAYGYTF	TGTGCCAGCAGTTACTCCAGGACAGCCTATGGCTACACCTTC
-	-	TRBJ1-2	TRBV27	CASSLLGQASNYGYTF	TGTGCCAGCAGTCTCTTGGGACAAGCAAGTAACTATGGCTACACCTTC
-	-	TRBJ2-1	TRBV20-1	CSARQDRAFF	TGCAGTGCCCGGCAGGATCGAGCGTTCTTC
TRBD1	-	TRBJ1-5	TRBV30	CAWSVPGTGAQHF	TGTGCCTGGAGTGTACCCGGGACAGGGGCCCAGCATTTT
-	-	TRBJ2-7	TRBV30	CAWSEAVSYEQYF	TGTGCCTGGAGTGAGGCGGTCTCCTACGAGCAGTACTTC
TRBD1	-	TRBJ1-4	TRBV5-1	CASSSDRGNEKLFF	TGCGCCAGCAGCTCGGACAGGGGTAATGAAAAACTGTTTTTT
TRBD1	-	TRBJ1-1	TRBV7-9	CASSAGTVNTEAFF	TGTGCCAGCAGCGCCGGGACAGTGAACACTGAAGCTTTCTTT
-	-	TRBJ2-1	TRBV29-1	CSVEGTLYLDEQFF	TGCAGCGTTGAAGGGACTCTGTACTTAGATGAGCAGTTCTTC
-	-	TRBJ2-2	TRBV9	CASTSSTVNTGELFF	TGTGCCAGCACCTCATCGACAGTGAACACCGGGGAGCTGTTTTTT
TRBD1	-	TRBJ1-2	TRBV6-1	CASSRQGIGTF	TGTGCCAGCAGTCGACAGGGGATTGGGACCTTC
-	few	TRBJ2-1	TRBV7-2	CASSPRQGGGTHRHNEQFF	TGTGCCAGCAGCCCGCGACAGGGAGGAGGGACACACCGTCACAATGAGCAGTTCTTC
TRBD1	-	TRBJ1-5	TRBV10-3	CAISESTGIQPQHF	TGTGCCATCAGTGAGTCGACAGGGATTCAGCCCCAGCATTTT
-	-	TRBJ2-6	TRBV27	CASTGGAPGANVLTF	TGTGCCAGCACCGGGGGAGCCCCTGGGGCCAACGTCCTGACTTTC
TRBD2	once	TRBJ2-7	TRBV28	CASSLRLAVYEQYF	TGTGCCAGCAGTCTCAGACTAGCGGTGTACGAGCAGTACTTC
TRBD1	-	TRBJ2-7	TRBV28	CASSFRDRSYEQYF	TGTGCCAGCAGTTTCCGGGACAGGTCCTACGAGCAGTACTTC
TRBD1	-	TRBJ1-2	TRBV11-2	CASSSSTGGTYGYTF	TGTGCCAGCAGCTCGTCGACAGGGGGCACCTATGGCTACACCTTC
-	-	TRBJ2-6	TRBV30	CAWSGVRSSGANVLTF	TGTGCCTGGAGTGGCGTGAGAAGCTCTGGGGCCAACGTCCTGACTTTC
-	-	TRBJ2-1	TRBV27	CASSRRDSYNEQFF	TGTGCCAGCAGTCGGAGGGACTCCTACAATGAGCAGTTCTTC
-	-	TRBJ1-2	TRBV27	CASSLNGEGYGYTF	TGTGCCAGCAGTTTAAACGGAGAAGGCTATGGCTACACCTTC
-	-	TRBJ1-4	TRBV2	CASKEGLLGEKLFF	TGTGCCAGCAAGGAGGGACTTCTAGGTGAAAAACTGTTTTTT
TRBD2	-	TRBJ2-7	TRBV5-1	CASSLGQAGASYEQYF	TGCGCCAGCAGCTTGGGTCAAGCGGGAGCTTCCTACGAGCAGTACTTC
-	few	TRBJ1-1	TRBV6-1	CASGEMNTEAFF	TGTGCCAGCGGAGAAATGAACACTGAAGCTTTCTTT
-	-	TRBJ1-4	TRBV4-2	CASSQVYEKLFF	TGTGCCAGCAGCCAAGTATATGAAAAACTGTTTTTT
-	few	TRBJ2-7	TRBV7-6	CAISLSGGLDEQYF	TGTGCCATAAGCCTCTCCGGGGGACTCGACGAGCAGTACTTC
TRBD1	-	TRBJ1-2	TRBV30	CAWSKGAGYGYTF	TGTGCCTGGAGTAAGGGGGCTGGCTATGGCTACACCTTC
TRBD2	few	TRBJ2-7	TRBV6-1	CASSGGLAGSAYEQYF	TGTGCCAGCAGTGGGGGACTAGCGGGATCGGCCTACGAGCAGTACTTC
-	-	TRBJ2-5	TRBV5-1	CASSLNGGESETQYF	TGCGCCAGCAGCTTGAATGGAGGAGAATCAGAGACCCAGTACTTC
TRBD1	-	TRBJ2-7	TRBV15	CATRPGTGLYEQYF	TGTGCCACCAGACCCGGGACAGGGCTGTACGAGCAGTACTTC
TRBD2	-	TRBJ2-3	TRBV7-9	CASRDTGLAGVRDTQYF	TGTGCCAGCAGAGATACCGGACTAGCGGGAGTTAGGGATACGCAGTATTTT
-	-	TRBJ2-7	TRBV5-3	CARSLAGYEQYF	TGTGCCAGAAGCTTGGCAGGTTACGAGCAGTACTTC
-	few	TRBJ1-2	TRBV28	CASSIDRSYGYTF	TGTGCCAGCAGTATCGACAGGAGCTATGGCTACACCTTC
TRBD2	-	TRBJ2-7	TRBV6-5	CASSSPQAGGSYEQYF	TGTGCCAGCAGTTCCCCACAGGCGGGAGGGTCCTACGAGCAGTACTTC
-	few	TRBJ1-1	TRBV2	CASVWGMNTEAFF	TGTGCCAGCGTGTGGGGCATGAACACTGAAGCTTTCTTT
-	-	TRBJ1-3	TRBV5-4	CASSLEDSSGNTIYF	TGTGCCAGCAGCTTGGAGGACAGCTCTGGAAACACCATATATTTT